These 9 T cell receptor beta chains came from one sample sequenced in a study of blood T cells in healthy people across ages. Primed by a sample-barcoded 5' primer and a J-beta primer mix, a second PCR proceeded for about 6 to 12 cycles. MiXCR was run by TCRdb on the 5' RACE reads, yielding one entry per CDR3 protein. This sample has roughly 2 million distinct CDR3 sequences, with roughly 50% found just once. Sequencing used blood. These receptors were obtained from a woman between 40 and 55 years old in good health.

This clonotype was observed a few times. V is TRBV7-2 and J is TRBJ2-7; weak D call: TRBD2 (6 bases). V was clipped by 4 bases and J by 2 bases, with 21 bases between them. The CDR3 sequence is 17 residues long. Looked up from germline, CDR1 is SGHTA and CDR2 is FQGNSA. The CDR3 protein is CASSSIWRDGKTYEQYF. In DNA form, the CDR3 reads TGTGCCAGCAGCTCTATTTGGCGGGACGGTAAGACCTACGAGCAGTACTTC. Complete variable domain (other parts from reference TRBV7-2 and TRBJ2-7): GAGVSQSPSNKVTEKGKDVELRCDPISGHTALYWYRQSLGQGLEFLIYFQGNSAPDKSGLPSDRFSAERTGGSVSTLTIQRTQQEDSAVYLCASSSIWRDGKTYEQYFGPGTRLTVT.

This chain uses TRBV24-1 with TRBJ2-1, with D possibly called TRBD1 or TRBD2 (6 bases each). In germline, CDR1 is KGHDR, CDR2 SFDVKD. V dropped 5 bases and J dropped 7 bases, with 11 bases sitting between them. This CDR3 has 13 amino acids. For the CDR3, the DNA is TGTGCCACCAGTGTACGAGGGGGGAATGAGCAGTTCTTC. This gives the protein CATSVRGGNEQFF.

V gene TRBV12-3 or TRBV12-4 combines with J gene TRBJ1-5; 8 positions match TRBD1. CDR3 length: 16 amino acids. The junction had 9 bases not matched to a gene; V was cut back by 7 bases and J by 1 base. The CDR3 coding sequence is TGTGCCAGCACCGACAGGGGACTGGGGAGCAATCAGCCCCAGCATTTT. Protein: CASTDRGLGSNQPQHF.

This chain links TRBV5-6 with TRBJ1-2; no firm D call. Germline lookup yields CDR1 SGHDT and CDR2 YYEEEE. The CDR3 contains 14 residues. Trimming took 0 bases from V and 4 from J, leaving 10 bases between them. CDR3 in DNA: TGTGCCAGCAGCTTGGAAAACAGTCTCTATGGCTACACCTTC. Its protein is CASSLENSLYGYTF.

This clonotype was counted once. At one end the junction does not follow the germline gene, possibly because of a read error. The chain combines TRBV29-1 with TRBJ1-2, with unresolved D. The CDR3 sequence is 14 residues long. The germline V gene has CDR1 SQVTM and CDR2 ANQGSEA. The CDR3 protein is CSVEGELGRYGYIF. The CDR3 coding sequence is TGCAGCGTTGAGGGCGAACTTGGTCGGTATGGCTACATCTTC.

This sequence joins TRBV7-9 and TRBJ1-4; D ambiguous. V was pared by 5 bases and J by 6 bases, with 13 bases between. Germline V gives CDR1 SEHNR, CDR2 FQNEAQ (reference sequence). The CDR3 length is 14 residues. This CDR3 reads CASSPRKADEKLFF. In DNA, the CDR3 is TGTGCCAGCAGCCCCCGGAAAGCGGATGAAAAACTGTTTTTT.

This chain uses TRBV4-2 with TRBJ2-5; 9 nucleotides align to TRBD1. With 1 base clipped from V and 5 bases from J, the junction kept 8 bases outside the gene matches. This CDR3 spans 16 amino acids. Looked up from germline, CDR1 is LGHNA and CDR2 is YNFKEQ. CDR3 nucleotide sequence: TGTGCCAGCAGCCAAGCGGGGACAGGGAGGGTGGAGACCCAGTACTTC. Amino acids: CASSQAGTGRVETQYF.

The chain has TRBV7-2 and TRBJ2-1; 9 bases are shared with TRBD1. There are 15 residues in the CDR3. V dropped 1 base and J dropped 10; count of bases not matched to a gene: 8. Germline loops: CDR1 SGHTA, CDR2 FQGNSA. DNA for the CDR3: TGTGCCAGCAGCTTAGGATCACGGACAGGGGTCGAGCAGTTCTTC. The encoded protein is CASSLGSRTGVEQFF.

Worth noting for this clonotype: A read error may account for a junction end that differs from germline. The V gene is TRBV29-1, the J gene TRBJ2-1; 8 bases are a match to TRBD2. Germline loops: CDR1 SQVTM, CDR2 ANQGSEA. The CDR3 runs 12 residues. CDR3 amino acids: CSLDGGVNEQFF. DNA of the CDR3: TGCAGCCTTGACGGGGGGGTCAATGAGCAGTTCTTC.